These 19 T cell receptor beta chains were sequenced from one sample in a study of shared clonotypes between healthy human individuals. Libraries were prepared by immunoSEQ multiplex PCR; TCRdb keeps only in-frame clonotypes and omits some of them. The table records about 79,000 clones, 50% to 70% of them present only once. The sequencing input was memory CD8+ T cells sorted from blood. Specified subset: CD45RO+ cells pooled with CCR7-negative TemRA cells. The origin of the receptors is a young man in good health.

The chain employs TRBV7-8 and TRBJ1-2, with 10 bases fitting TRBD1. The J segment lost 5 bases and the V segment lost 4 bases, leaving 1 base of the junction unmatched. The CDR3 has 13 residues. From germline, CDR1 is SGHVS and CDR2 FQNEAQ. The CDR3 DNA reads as TGTGCCAGCAGCTGGACAGGGGGGTATGGCTACACCTTC. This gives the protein CASSWTGGYGYTF.

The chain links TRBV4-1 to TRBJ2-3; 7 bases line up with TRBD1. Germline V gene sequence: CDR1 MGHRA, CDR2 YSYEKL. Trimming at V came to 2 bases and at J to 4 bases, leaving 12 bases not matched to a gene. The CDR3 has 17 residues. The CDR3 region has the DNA TGCGCCAGCAGCCAACTAGGGCAGGGGGTCCGCGCAGATACGCAGTATTTT. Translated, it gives CASSQLGQGVRADTQYF.

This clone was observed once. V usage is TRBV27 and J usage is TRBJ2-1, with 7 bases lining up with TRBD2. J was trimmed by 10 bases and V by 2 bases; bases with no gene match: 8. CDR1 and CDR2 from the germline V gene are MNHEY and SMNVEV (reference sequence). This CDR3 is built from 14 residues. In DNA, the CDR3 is TGTGCCAGCAGTTTAACTACTAGCGCACCGGAGCAGTTCTTC. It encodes CASSLTTSAPEQFF.

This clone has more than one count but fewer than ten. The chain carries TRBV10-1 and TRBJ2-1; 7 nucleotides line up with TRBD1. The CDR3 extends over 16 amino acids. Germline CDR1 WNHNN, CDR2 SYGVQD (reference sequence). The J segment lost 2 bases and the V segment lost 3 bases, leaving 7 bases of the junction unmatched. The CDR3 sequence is CASSDGTANTYNEQFF. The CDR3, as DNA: TGCGCCAGCAGTGATGGGACAGCCAATACCTACAATGAGCAGTTCTTC.

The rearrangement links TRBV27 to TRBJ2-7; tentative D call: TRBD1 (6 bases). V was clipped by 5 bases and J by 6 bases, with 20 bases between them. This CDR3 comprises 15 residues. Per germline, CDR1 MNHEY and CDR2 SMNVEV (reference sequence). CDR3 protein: CASSPTDRLFREQYF. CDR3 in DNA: TGTGCCAGCAGTCCAACCGACAGGCTTTTCCGCGAGCAGTACTTC.

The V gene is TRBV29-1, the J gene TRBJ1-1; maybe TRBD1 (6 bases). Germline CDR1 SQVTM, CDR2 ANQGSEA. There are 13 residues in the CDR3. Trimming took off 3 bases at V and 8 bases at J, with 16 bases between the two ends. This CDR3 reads CSVDVTGPQEAFF. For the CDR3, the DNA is TGCAGCGTTGACGTGACAGGACCCCAAGAAGCTTTCTTT.

The CDR3 nucleotides are TGTGCCTGGAGACCCAGCGGGACATACAATGAGCAGTTCTTC. Translating gives CAWRPSGTYNEQFF. The chain combines TRBV30 with TRBJ2-1; possible D gene TRBD2, 7 bases. Germline V CDR1 and CDR2: GTSNPN, SVGIG (reference sequence). V was shortened by 3 bases and J by 4 bases, with 13 bases between the two germline ends. This CDR3 region has 14 residues.

CDR3 nucleotide sequence: TGTGCCAGTAGCCCCCCTGTCCGTGAAAAACTGTTTTTT. Its protein product is CASSPPVREKLFF. V usage is TRBV19 and J usage is TRBJ1-4; D not resolved. Per germline, CDR1 LNHDA and CDR2 SQIVND (reference sequence). Trimming pared 6 bases from V and 7 bases from J, leaving 12 bases between. The CDR3 consists of 13 residues.

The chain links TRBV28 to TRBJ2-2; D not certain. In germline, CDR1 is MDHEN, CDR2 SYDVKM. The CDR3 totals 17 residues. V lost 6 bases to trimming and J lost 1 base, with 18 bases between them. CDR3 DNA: TGTGCCAGCAGCCACACGACTGTTCCTGAGAACACCGGGGAGCTGTTTTTT. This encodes CASSHTTVPENTGELFF.

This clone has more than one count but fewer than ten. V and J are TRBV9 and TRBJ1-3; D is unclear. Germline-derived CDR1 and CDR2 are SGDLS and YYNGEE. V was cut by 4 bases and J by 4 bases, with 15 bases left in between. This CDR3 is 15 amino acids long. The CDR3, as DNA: TGTGCCAGCAGCCCCCGGGTCTCGTCCGGAAACACCATATATTTT. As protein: CASSPRVSSGNTIYF.

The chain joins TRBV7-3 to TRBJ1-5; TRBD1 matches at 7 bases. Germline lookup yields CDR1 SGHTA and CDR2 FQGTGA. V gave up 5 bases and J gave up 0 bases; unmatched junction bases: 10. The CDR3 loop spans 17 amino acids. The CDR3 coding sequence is TGTGCCAGCAGCCCACCCGAACAGGGGTCTAGCAATCAGCCCCAGCATTTT. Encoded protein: CASSPPEQGSSNQPQHF.

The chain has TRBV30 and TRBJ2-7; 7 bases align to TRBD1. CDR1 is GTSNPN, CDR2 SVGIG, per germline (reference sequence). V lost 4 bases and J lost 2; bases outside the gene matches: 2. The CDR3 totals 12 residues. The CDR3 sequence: CAWKQGTYEQYF. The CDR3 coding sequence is TGTGCCTGGAAACAGGGGACCTACGAGCAGTACTTC.

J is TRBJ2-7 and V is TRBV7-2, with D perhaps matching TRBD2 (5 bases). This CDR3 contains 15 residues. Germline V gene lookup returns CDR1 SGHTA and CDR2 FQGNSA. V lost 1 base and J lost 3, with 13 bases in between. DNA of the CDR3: TGTGCCAGCAGCTTAGTGAGCGGAGGCTACTACGAGCAGTACTTC. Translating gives CASSLVSGGYYEQYF.

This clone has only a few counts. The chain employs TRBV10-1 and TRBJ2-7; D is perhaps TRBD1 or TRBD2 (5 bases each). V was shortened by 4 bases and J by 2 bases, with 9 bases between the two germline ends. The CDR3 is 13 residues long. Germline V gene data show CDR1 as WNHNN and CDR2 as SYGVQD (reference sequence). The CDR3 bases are TGCGCCAGCAGTGTAGGGACGACCTACGAGCAGTACTTC. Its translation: CASSVGTTYEQYF.

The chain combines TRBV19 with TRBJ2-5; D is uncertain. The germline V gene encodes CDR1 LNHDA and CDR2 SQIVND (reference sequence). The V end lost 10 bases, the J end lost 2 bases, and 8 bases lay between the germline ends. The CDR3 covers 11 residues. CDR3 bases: TGTGCCACTGAACAACAAGAGACCCAGTACTTC. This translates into CATEQQETQYF.

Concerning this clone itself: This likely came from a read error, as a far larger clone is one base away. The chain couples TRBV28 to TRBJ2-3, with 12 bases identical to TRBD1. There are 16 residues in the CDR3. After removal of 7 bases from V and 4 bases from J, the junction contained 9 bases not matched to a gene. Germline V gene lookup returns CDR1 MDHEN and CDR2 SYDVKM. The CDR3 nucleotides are TGTGCCAGCAACTTCCGGGACAGGGGGCAGGCAGATACGCAGTATTTT. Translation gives CASNFRDRGQADTQYF.

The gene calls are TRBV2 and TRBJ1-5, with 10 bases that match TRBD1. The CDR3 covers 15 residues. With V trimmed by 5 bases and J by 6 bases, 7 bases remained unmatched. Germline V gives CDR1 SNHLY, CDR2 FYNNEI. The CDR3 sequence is CASSSGQGSSQPQHF. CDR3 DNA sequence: TGTGCCAGCAGTTCGGGACAGGGGTCTTCTCAGCCCCAGCATTTT. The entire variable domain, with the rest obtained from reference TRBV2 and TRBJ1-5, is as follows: EPEVTQTPSHQVTQMGQEVILRCVPISNHLYFYWYRQILGQKVEFLVSFYNNEISEKSEIFDDQFSVERPDGSNFTLKIRSTKLEDSAMYFCASSSGQGSSQPQHFGDGTRLSIL.

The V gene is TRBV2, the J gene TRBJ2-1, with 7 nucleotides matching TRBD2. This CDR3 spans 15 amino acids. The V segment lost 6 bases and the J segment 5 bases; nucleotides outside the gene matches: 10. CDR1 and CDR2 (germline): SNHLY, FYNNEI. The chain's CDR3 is CASSGNRRGNNEQFF. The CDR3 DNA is TGTGCCAGCAGCGGAAACCGGCGGGGGAACAATGAGCAGTTCTTC.

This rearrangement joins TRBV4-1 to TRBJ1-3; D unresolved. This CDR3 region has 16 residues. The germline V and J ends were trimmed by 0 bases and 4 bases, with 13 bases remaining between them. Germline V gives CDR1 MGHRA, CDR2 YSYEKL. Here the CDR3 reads CASSQESRLRGNTIYF. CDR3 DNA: TGCGCCAGCAGCCAAGAGTCCCGTCTACGCGGAAACACCATATATTTT.